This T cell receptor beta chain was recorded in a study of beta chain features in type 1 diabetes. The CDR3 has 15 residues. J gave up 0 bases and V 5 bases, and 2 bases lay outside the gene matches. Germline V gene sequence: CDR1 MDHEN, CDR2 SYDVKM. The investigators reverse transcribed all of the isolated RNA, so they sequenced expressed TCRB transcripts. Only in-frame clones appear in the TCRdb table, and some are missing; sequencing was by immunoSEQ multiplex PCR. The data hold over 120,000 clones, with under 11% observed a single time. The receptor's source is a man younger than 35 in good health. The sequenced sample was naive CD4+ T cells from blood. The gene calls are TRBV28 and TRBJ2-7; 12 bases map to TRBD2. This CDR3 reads CASSVTSGSSYEQYF. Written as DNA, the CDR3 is TGTGCCAGCAGTGTGACTAGCGGGAGCTCCTACGAGCAGTACTTC.